This passage covers 3 T cell receptor beta chains from one sample sequenced in a study of CD8+ T cells in alopecia areata. Using CD4, CD8alpha, NKG2D, NKG2ACE and other markers, pooled cutaneous lymph node cells were sorted. cDNA serving as the sequencing template came from extracted, reverse transcribed RNA. The table came from immunoSEQ multiplex PCR; TCRdb's copy has only in-frame clones and leaves some out. Altogether around 290,000 clones were found in the sample, and no singletons occur. The sample consisted of CD4+ T cells sorted from a lymph node. Source of these receptors: a C3H/HeJ mouse with alopecia areata. MHC haplotype here: H2-k.

This clone occurred a few times. The gene names given are mouse names. The read gets to within 4 residues of the CDR3 end, and the germline J gene fills in the rest. The chain employs TRBV13-1 and TRBJ2-4, with D possibly TRBD1 on 5 matching bases. Looked up from germline, CDR1 is NSHNY and CDR2 is SYGAGN. CDR3 length: 14 amino acids. The CDR3 is CASSDPRQKNTLYF. CDR3 DNA, as far as it was read: TGTGCCAGCAGTGATCCGAGACAGAAAAAC.

This clone came up a few times. The gene symbols are mouse symbols. The CDR3 is cut off 4 residues early in the read; its end comes from the germline J gene. Other DNA sequences in this sample translate to the same CDR3. This sequence joins TRBV19 and TRBJ1-2, with 7 bases that match TRBD1. V dropped 3 bases and J dropped 0; count of bases not matched to a gene: 5. There are 15 residues in the CDR3. Germline V CDR1 and CDR2: FNHDT, SITEND (reference sequence). CDR3 region: CASSTRDRANSDYTF. The DNA read from the CDR3 is TGTGCCAGCAGTACTCGGGACAGAGCAAACTCC.

This clone was found a few times. Each gene name is a mouse one. The CDR3 extends 4 residues past the end of the read, so its final part is completed from the germline J gene. This CDR3 is also generated by other DNA sequences in the sample. The chain carries TRBV31 and TRBJ2-2, with D possibly being TRBD2 (6 bases). The germline CDR1 and CDR2 sequences are GKSSPN and SITVG. The V end was cut by 3 bases, the J end by 0 bases, with 8 bases between. The CDR3 has 14 residues. The CDR3 region is CAWRLGANTGQLYF. Incomplete CDR3 DNA: TGTGCCTGGAGACTGGGCGCAAACACCGGG.